This TCR beta chain came from a study of post-analysis software for immune sequencing data. About the research overall: Several disease courses (relapsing-remitting, secondary progressive and progressive-relapsing) of multiple sclerosis were included.

The CDR3 totals 16 residues. V shed 2 bases, J shed 7 bases, and the junction held 7 bases outside the gene matches. Germline V CDR1 and CDR2: SGHRS, YFSETQ. As concerns this clonotype: What it binds is not known.

Overall study results and limits: Multiple sclerosis was associated with a significant reduction in normalized Chao1 diversity relative to controls. Comparison of patients with controls showed about 5 TRBV segments more frequent in patients, TRBV5-6, TRBV5-1 and TRBV20-1 among them.

Libraries were made from TCR beta cDNA, and they carried unique molecular identifiers. MiXCR, applied by TCRdb to the PCR reads, yields one record per CDR3 protein. The sample records 450,000 to 650,000 distinct CDR3 sequences, around 44% being singletons. V and J are TRBV5-1 and TRBJ2-1; 12 nucleotides agree with TRBD1. The TCR sequence derives from a girl between 10 and 17 years old with multiple sclerosis. Sequences were obtained from blood. The CDR3 region is CASSFRDRGRGNEQFF. CDR3 DNA: TGCGCCAGCAGCTTCCGGGACAGGGGGCGCGGGAATGAGCAGTTCTTC.